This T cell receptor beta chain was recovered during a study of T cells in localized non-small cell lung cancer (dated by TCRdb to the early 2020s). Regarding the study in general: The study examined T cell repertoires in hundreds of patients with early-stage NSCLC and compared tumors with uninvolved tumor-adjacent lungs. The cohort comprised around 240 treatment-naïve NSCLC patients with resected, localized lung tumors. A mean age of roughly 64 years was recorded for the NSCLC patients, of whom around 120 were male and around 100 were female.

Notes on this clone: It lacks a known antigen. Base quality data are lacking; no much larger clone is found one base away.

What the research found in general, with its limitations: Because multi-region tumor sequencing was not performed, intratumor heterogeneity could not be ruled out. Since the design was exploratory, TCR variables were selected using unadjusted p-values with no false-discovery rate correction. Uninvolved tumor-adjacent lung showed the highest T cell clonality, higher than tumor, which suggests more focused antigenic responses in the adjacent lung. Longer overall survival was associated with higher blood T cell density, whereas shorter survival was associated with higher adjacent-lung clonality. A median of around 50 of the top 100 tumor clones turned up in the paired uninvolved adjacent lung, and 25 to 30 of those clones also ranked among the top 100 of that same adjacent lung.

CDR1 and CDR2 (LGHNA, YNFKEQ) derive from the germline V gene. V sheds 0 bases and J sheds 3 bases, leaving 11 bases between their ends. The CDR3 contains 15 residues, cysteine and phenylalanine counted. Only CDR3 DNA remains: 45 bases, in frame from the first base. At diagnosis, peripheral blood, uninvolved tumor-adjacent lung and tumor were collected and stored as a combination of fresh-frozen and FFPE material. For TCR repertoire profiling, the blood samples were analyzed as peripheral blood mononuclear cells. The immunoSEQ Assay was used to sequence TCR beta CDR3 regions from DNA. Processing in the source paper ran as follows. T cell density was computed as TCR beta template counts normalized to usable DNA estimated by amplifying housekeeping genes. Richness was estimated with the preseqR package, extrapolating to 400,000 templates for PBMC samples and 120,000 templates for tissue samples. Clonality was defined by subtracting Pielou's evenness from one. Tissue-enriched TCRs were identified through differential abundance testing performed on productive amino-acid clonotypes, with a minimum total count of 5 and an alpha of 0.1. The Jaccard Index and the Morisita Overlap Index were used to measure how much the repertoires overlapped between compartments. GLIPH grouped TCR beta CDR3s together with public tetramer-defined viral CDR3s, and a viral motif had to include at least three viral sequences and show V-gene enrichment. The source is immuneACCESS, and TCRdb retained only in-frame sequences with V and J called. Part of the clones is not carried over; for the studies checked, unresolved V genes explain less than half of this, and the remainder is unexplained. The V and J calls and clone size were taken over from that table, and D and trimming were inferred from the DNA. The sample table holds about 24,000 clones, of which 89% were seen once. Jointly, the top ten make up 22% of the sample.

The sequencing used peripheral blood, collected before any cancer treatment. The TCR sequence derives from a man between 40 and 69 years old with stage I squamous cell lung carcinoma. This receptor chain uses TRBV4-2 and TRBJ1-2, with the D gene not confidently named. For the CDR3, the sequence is CASSQERWAYYGYTF. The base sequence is TGTGCCAGCAGCCAAGAAAGGTGGGCCTACTATGGCTACACCTTC.